This TCR beta chain stems from a study of blood T cell repertoires in COVID-19. Study overall: COVID-19 samples, acute and convalescent, were from the United States, Italy and Spain.

Measured with immunoSEQ multiplex PCR; TCRdb has only the in-frame clones, and not every one. The data show tens of thousands of clones, around 87% seen once. Germline assignment: CDR1 SGHVS and CDR2 FNYEAQ. The CDR3 spans 11 residues. This clonotype was sampled from a man in his forties or fifties with active COVID-19. Material: peripheral blood. The J gene is TRBJ2-5, the V gene TRBV7-6; no firm D call. The DNA for the CDR3 is TGTGTATGGCACAGTCAAGAGACCCAGTACTTC. As protein: CVWHSQETQYF.